The text below deals with one T cell receptor (beta chain). Its antigen is still unknown. Sample-barcoded 5' priming and a J-beta primer mix drove a second PCR of roughly 6 to 12 cycles. A single record per CDR3 protein comes from TCRdb applying MiXCR to the 5' RACE reads. The table includes fewer than 2 million distinct CDR3 sequences, approximately 39% detected once. Per-sample yields of isolated PBMCs were at least 6 million. This record belongs to a study of blood T cells in healthy people across ages. Findings and caveats of the study: Researchers judged that diversity estimates from one million T cells fell short of true values.

Trimming removed 12 bases from V and 4 bases from J, with 9 bases in between. The CDR3 sequence is 11 residues long. The germline V gene has CDR1 KGHDR and CDR2 SFDVKD. Sequencing was carried out using blood. The sequence came from a human donor in good health. J is TRBJ1-5 and V is TRBV24-1; D gene unclear. For the CDR3, the DNA is TGTGCCCACCTCAGGAATCAGCCCCAGCATTTT. It codes for CAHLRNQPQHF.